This T cell receptor beta chain was identified in a study of T cell responses to AZD1222 COVID-19 vaccine. Study-level findings and limits: White British ancestry dominated among donors, who included more females, and clonal diversity was possibly underestimated. Regions 160-218 and 743-854 dominated among vaccine-associated CD4 TCRs spanning spike.

Sequencing was performed with immunoSEQ multiplex PCR; in TCRdb, only in-frame clones are kept and a portion is missing. Here the sample spans about 140,000 clones, around 91% being singletons. The V gene lost 4 bases and the J gene lost 6 bases, with 12 bases spanning the gap. Germline V gives CDR1 MGHRA, CDR2 YSYEKL. This CDR3 contains 13 residues. This clone appeared a single time. Its specificity is unknown. The clonotype originates from an adult in good health. V gene TRBV4-1 combines with J gene TRBJ1-2; D possibly corresponds to TRBD1 (5 bases). The material sequenced was peripheral blood, taken on day 0 of AZD1222 vaccination. CDR3 DNA sequence: TGCGCCAGCAGCCCTGGGACGTTAAATGGCTACACCTTC. It specifies CASSPGTLNGYTF.